The present T cell receptor beta chain was sequenced within a study of T-cell reconstitution after alpha-beta-depleted transplantation in children (dated by TCRdb to 2015 to 2016). The study in broad terms: Using TCR repertoire profiling, the study quantitatively followed how T-cell immune reconstitution unfolded in children after TCRalphabeta/CD19-depleted allogeneic hematopoietic cell transplantation.

This specimen's treatment or condition label, interpreted: allogeneic hematopoietic cell transplantation with graft depleted of TCRalphabeta T cells and CD19 B cells. The children who served as transplant recipients had been given grafts of TCRalphabeta/CD19-depleted allogeneic hematopoietic cells. The germline V gene (reference sequence) provides CDR1 LGHDT and CDR2 YNNKEL. Between the V and J ends, shortened by 4 bases and 5 bases respectively, the junction contains 14 bases. The CDR3 has 14 amino acids, counting the end cysteine and phenylalanine. Only the CDR3 DNA stays, 42 bases, in frame from base 1. This clonotype was found a few times. It lacks a known antigen. Base quality data are lacking; no much larger clone is found one base away. The paper's findings and limits, for the study overall: Over subsequent months, a decline in hyperexpanded clone frequencies was noted, and after one year, T-cell counts and TCRbeta diversity were mostly ascribed to newly produced T cells. In some patients, high TCRbeta diversity at day 60 was attributed to recipient T cells and intrathymic progenitors that had survived conditioning. About two months after transplant, the apparently early recovery of alphabetaT-cell counts reportedly depended on just several hundred clones that had expanded rapidly and came from non-depleted graft cells.

Library generation was performed with PCR. The sequencer was an Illumina HiSeq 2500. TCR libraries were prepared with molecular barcoding, using unique molecular identifiers to normalize TCRbeta repertoire quantification. TCRdb trimmed the raw reads at Q25, called clones with MiXCR and kept productive beta chains. Every CDR3 protein is listed once, alongside the most common genes and DNA of its rows. The sample table holds about 290,000 distinct CDR3 sequences, of which less than 9.5% were seen once. The ten largest clones capture 9.1% of the sample. The TCR comes from a female patient aged 2-9 years who had a stem cell transplant for Fanconi anemia, so the T cells may come from the graft donor. The specimen was peripheral blood, collected 360 days after TCRalphabeta/CD19-depleted stem cell transplant. The chain is made from TRBV3-1 and TRBJ1-2, with no confidently assigned D gene. The CDR3 in this case is CASSLLAGLYGYTF. The nucleotide sequence reads TGTGCCAGCAGCCTCTTAGCCGGGCTGTATGGCTACACCTTC.